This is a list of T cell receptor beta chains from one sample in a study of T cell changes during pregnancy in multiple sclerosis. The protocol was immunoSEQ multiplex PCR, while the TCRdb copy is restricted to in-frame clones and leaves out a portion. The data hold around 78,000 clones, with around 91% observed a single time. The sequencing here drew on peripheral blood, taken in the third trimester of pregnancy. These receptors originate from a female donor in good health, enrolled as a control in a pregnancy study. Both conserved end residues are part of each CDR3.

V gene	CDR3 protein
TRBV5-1	CASSLGSGEAFF
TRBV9	CASSSQTGNYGYTF
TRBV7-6	CASSLVSGFVYNEQFF
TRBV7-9	CASGGNQETQYF
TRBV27	CASSFATPDFGELFF
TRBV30	CASAAGQSYEQFF
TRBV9	CASSVVGLSTDTQYF
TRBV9	CASSVDSPSGGLHYNEQFF
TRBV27	CASSPRGLADYNEQFF
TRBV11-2	CASSRDNSIYGYTF
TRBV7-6	CASSLSGNTEAFF
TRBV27	CASSSGDRGIYNSPLHF
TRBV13	CASRSSGRAGAYEQYF
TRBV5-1	CASSLSGDEQYF
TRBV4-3	CASSWRGSYNEQFF
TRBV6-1	CASSEARGRYNEQFF
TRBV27	CASSLSLITDTQYF
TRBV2	CASRTSGGINTGELFF
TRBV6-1	CASSLGEVFGSPLHF
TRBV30	CAWSATGGSADTQYF
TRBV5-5	CASTLAGGYNEQFF
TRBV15	CATSRDWTSGGAWQFF
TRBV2	CASSKGRAVLDNEQFF
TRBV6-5	CASSRTENQPQHF
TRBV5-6	CASSLRTGGSRSYNEQFF
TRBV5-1	CASSPGFQQTNEKLFF
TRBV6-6	CASSYAKDGQGDGYTF
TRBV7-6	CASSSQSGTGATNEKLFF
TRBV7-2	CASRRPGQGAPGANVLTF
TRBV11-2	CASRERQGSTEAFF
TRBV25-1	CASSGNRDTGELFF